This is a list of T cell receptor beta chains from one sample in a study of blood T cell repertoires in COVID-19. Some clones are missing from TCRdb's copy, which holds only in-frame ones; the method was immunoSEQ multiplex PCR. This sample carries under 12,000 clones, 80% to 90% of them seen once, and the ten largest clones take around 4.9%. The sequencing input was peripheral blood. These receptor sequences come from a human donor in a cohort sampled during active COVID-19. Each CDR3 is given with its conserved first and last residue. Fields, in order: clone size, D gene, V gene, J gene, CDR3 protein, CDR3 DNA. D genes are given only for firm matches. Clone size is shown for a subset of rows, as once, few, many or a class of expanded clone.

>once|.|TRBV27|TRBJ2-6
CATGREYSGANVLTF
TGTGCCACTGGGCGGGAATACTCTGGGGCCAACGTCCTGACTTTC
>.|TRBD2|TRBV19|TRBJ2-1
CASSGRASYEQFF
TGTGCCAGCAGCGGGAGGGCTTCGTATGAGCAGTTCTTC
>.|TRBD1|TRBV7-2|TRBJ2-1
CASSLGRGTLVHEQFF
TGTGCCAGCAGCTTAGGCAGGGGGACCTTGGTCCATGAGCAGTTCTTC
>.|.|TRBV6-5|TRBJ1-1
CASSRGHAEAFF
TGTGCCAGCAGTCGCGGACATGCTGAAGCTTTCTTT
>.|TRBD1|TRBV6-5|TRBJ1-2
CASSFYRGQGGYTF
TGTGCCAGCAGTTTCTACAGGGGCCAGGGCGGCTACACCTTC
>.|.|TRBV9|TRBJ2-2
CASSVGQEVGELFF
TGTGCCAGCAGCGTAGGTCAGGAGGTCGGGGAGCTGTTTTTT
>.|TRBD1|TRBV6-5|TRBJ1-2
CASSLGTGYGYTF
TGTGCCAGCAGTTTGGGGACAGGCTATGGCTACACCTTC
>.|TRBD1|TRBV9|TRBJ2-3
CASSVGPEGQGGTDTQYF
TGTGCCAGCAGCGTAGGTCCCGAGGGACAGGGAGGCACAGATACGCAGTATTTT
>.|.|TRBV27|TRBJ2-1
CASSLSSGSNEQFF
TGTGCCAGCAGTTTATCGTCCGGGAGCAATGAGCAGTTCTTC
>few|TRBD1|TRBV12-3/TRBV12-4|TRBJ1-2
CASYRGSNYGYTF
TGTGCCAGTTACAGGGGATCTAACTATGGCTACACCTTC
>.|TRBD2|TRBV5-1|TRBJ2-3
CASSLQGRAGADTQYF
TGCGCCAGCAGCCTACAGGGACGAGCGGGAGCAGATACGCAGTATTTT